The 9 T cell receptor beta chains listed next were all sequenced from one sample in a study of blood T cell repertoires in COVID-19. The method was immunoSEQ multiplex PCR; TCRdb's version includes in-frame clones alone and lacks a portion of them. The sample has hundreds of thousands of clones, more than 70% seen once. The sequencing sample was made of peripheral blood. Source of these receptors: a woman in her twenties or thirties with COVID-19, enrolled during active disease.

The rearrangement uses TRBV5-3 and TRBJ2-1, with a weak D call TRBD2 (7 bases). TRBV5-3 carries the ORF label, with uncertain function. The CDR3 totals 17 residues. V lost 4 bases and J lost 5, with 22 bases in between. The CDR3 DNA sequence: TGTGCCAGAAGCCCCTGGGGGGCTAGCGGAGACCACAATGAGCAGTTCTTC. It encodes CARSPWGASGDHNEQFF.

V is TRBV5-8 and J is TRBJ1-3; tentative D call: TRBD1 (5 bases). Germline CDR1 SGHTS, CDR2 YDEGEE. Trimming took 4 bases from V and 8 from J, leaving 10 bases between them. The CDR3 has 12 amino acids. The DNA of the CDR3 is TGTGCCAGCAGCCGACAGTTGGACACCATATATTTT. Protein sequence: CASSRQLDTIYF.

This chain uses TRBV29-1 with TRBJ2-1, with D perhaps matching TRBD1 (6 bases). CDR3 length: 13 residues. The V and J ends lost 3 bases and 5 bases respectively, with 11 bases between them. Germline CDR1 and CDR2: SQVTM and ANQGSEA. The CDR3 DNA follows: TGCAGCGTTGACGAGACAGGTGACAATGAGCAGTTCTTC. Protein: CSVDETGDNEQFF.

The chain uses TRBV24-1 and TRBJ1-2, with 7 bases matching TRBD1. Germline V gives CDR1 KGHDR, CDR2 SFDVKD. V lost 3 bases and J lost 6; bases outside the gene matches: 3. The CDR3 has 13 residues. CDR3 in amino acids: CATSDRTGHGYTF. CDR3 nucleotides: TGTGCCACCAGTGATAGGACAGGCCATGGCTACACCTTC.

CDR3 in amino acids: CASSDRRGETQYF. The CDR3 bases are TGCGCCAGCAGTGACAGGAGGGGAGAGACCCAGTACTTC. The V gene is TRBV10-1, the J gene TRBJ2-5; D is possibly TRBD2 (6 bases). The CDR3 length is 13 residues. The V gene lost 3 bases and the J gene lost 4 bases, with 9 bases spanning the gap. Germline assignment: CDR1 WNHNN and CDR2 SYGVQD (reference sequence).

The J gene is TRBJ1-3, the V gene TRBV11-2, with D maybe TRBD1 (6 bases). Looked up from germline, CDR1 is SGHAT and CDR2 is FQNNGV. The V and J ends lost 2 bases and 0 bases respectively, with 8 bases between them. The CDR3 runs 15 residues. For the CDR3, the DNA is TGTGCCAGCAGCTTACAGGGGAACTCTGGAAACACCATATATTTT. The encoded protein is CASSLQGNSGNTIYF.

This chain links TRBV11-2 with TRBJ1-4; TRBD1 matches at 7 bases. The CDR3 is made up of 17 amino acids. The J segment lost 8 bases and the V segment lost 5 bases, leaving 17 bases of the junction unmatched. From germline, CDR1 is SGHAT and CDR2 FQNNGV. CDR3 protein: CASSANPRQGLDEKLFF. The CDR3 DNA reads as TGTGCCAGCAGCGCAAATCCCCGACAGGGTCTCGACGAAAAACTGTTTTTT.

J is TRBJ1-4 and V is TRBV7-9; TRBD1 might be the D (6 bases). The V end was cut by 5 bases, the J end by 5 bases, with 21 bases between. The CDR3 consists of 17 residues. Germline V CDR1 and CDR2: SEHNR, FQNEAQ (reference sequence). The CDR3 sequence is CASSHTRTGPVNEKLFF. The CDR3, as DNA: TGTGCCAGCAGCCACACCCGAACAGGGCCGGTAAATGAAAAACTGTTTTTT.

The rearrangement links TRBV5-1 to TRBJ2-1, with 8 nucleotides matching TRBD1. Losses at the gene ends were 1 base for V and 6 bases for J; bases not matched to a gene: 6. This CDR3 has 15 residues. The V gene's germline CDR1 is SGHRS and CDR2 YFSETQ. CDR3 DNA: TGCGCCAGCAGCTTGTCAGGGGGCTCGGGCAATGAGCAGTTCTTC. This translates into CASSLSGGSGNEQFF. The full variable domain, its missing parts supplied by reference TRBV5-1 and TRBJ2-1, is KAGVTQTPRYLIKTRGQQVTLSCSPISGHRSVSWYQQTPGQGLQFLFEYFSETQRNKGNFPGRFSGRQFSNSRSEMNVSTLELGDSALYLCASSLSGGSGNEQFFGPGTRLTVL.